This T cell receptor beta chain was observed in a study of cytomegalovirus exposure and HLA in healthy donors. Study-level background: Earlier, 150 million to 200 million T cells were analyzed, and some 120 million unique TCR beta sequences were found among them.

The PCR was carried out with 60 Vbeta primers and 13 Jbeta primers. The table came from immunoSEQ multiplex PCR; TCRdb's copy has only in-frame clones and leaves some out. The sample yields 200,000 to 250,000 clones, 80% to 90% seen once. As to this clone: Antigen unknown.

Study observations and caveats: According to a later analysis, donors in an Asian-associated ancestry cluster reportedly had fewer N-insertions than the roughly 720-donor mean. Later work showed greater clonal expansion in HLA-associated TCR beta chains than in equally common others.

The CDR3 is 15 residues long. Germline loops: CDR1 MDHEN, CDR2 SYDVKM. J gave up 2 bases and V 7 bases, and 10 bases lay outside the gene matches. This sequence was found in a woman aged 18 to 35 in good health and CMV-seronegative. Sequenced sample: PBMCs. The chain combines TRBV28 with TRBJ2-7; TRBD2 aligns across 8 bases. CDR3 in DNA: TGTGCCAGCACCCTAATAGCGGGATCAGCCTACGAGCAGTACTTC. It codes for CASTLIAGSAYEQYF.